The entry below describes one TCR beta chain. In its sample, this clonotype was seen many times. Its antigen is unknown. It has no much larger one-base neighbor in the sample; base qualities were not kept. The method behind the library was 5' RACE. The instrument given in TCRdb is Illumina HiSeq 2000. Template switching introduced a universal primer binding site; the final cDNA contained a unique molecular identifier, enabling accurate counting of TCR cDNA molecules. First-strand cDNA for TCR alpha and beta chains was synthesized from specific primers in the conserved constant-segment region. To control for contamination, every cDNA library carried two barcodes: a SMART-Mk sample barcode plus Illumina barcodes. TruSeq adapter sequences and Illumina sample barcodes were added in two successive PCR steps. TCR alpha and beta cDNA libraries were sequenced on the Illumina HiSeq platform with custom primers. The study's own analysis went as follows. Unique molecular identifiers were extracted from raw reads with MiGEC, and CDR3 positions were determined with MiXCR. Recombination models were inferred per individual with the repgenHMM and IGoR tools using an EM algorithm. The tcR package in R was used for shared clonotype analysis, with sharing normalized by the product of cloneset sizes. To study raw recombination free of thymic and clonal selection effects, out-of-frame nonproductive sequences were analyzed. The public reads were run again by TCRdb, first through fastp at Q25 and then through MiXCR, and only productive beta chains were kept. Records with the same CDR3 protein are collapsed into one entry carrying the most frequent genes and DNA. The V and J calls follow TCRdb's processing rather than the paper's. Within this sample are about 890,000 distinct CDR3 sequences, with 10% to 15% of them counted one time only. The ten most abundant clones make up 1.5% to 2% of the sample.

All donors were healthy Caucasians. Three pairs of female monozygotic twins, all aged roughly 18 to 29 years, were included in the twin cohort. Peripheral blood mononuclear cells were used as the source from which RNA for TCR libraries was isolated. Trimming costs V 4 bases and J 0 bases, and their ends lie 17 bases apart. The germline V gene specifies SGHDT as CDR1 and YYEEEE as CDR2. The CDR3 spans 18 residues, from the cysteine through the phenylalanine. The sequence is cut down to CDR3 DNA, 54 bases in frame from base 1. This specimen belongs to a study of identical twins (dated by TCRdb to about 2016). For the study in its entirety: TCR alpha and beta repertoires from monozygotic twins, unrelated adults of various ages and cord blood were deep-sequenced to test whether fetal clonotypes persist. To rule out contamination, replicate twin experiments were performed at different times with different library preparation protocols.

General study outcomes and caveats: Because the same donors could not be followed over many years, the conclusions relied on cross-sectional statistical analysis. In beta out-of-frame sequences, excess twin sharing was weaker, because having fewer shared sequences lowered the signal-to-noise ratio. Invariant T cells such as MAIT and iNKT could partly confound zero-insertion analyses, although diverse VJ usage argued against such confounding for most clonotypes. Out-of-frame TCR alpha sharing in monozygotic twins was systematically underestimated by recombination models, whereas sharing between unrelated individuals was in agreement with the recombination models. Compared with coincidental sharing between unrelated individuals, out-of-frame TCR alpha sequences shared between twins showed an excess of sequences with low generation probability. Abundant cord blood beta clonotypes had fewer insertions, young adult naive repertoires showed a similar but weaker trend, and memory repertoires showed no such trend.

Separately, the same data were catalogued under a study of yellow fever vaccine responses in identical twins. As described in the second report: According to the authors, in identical twins the way T cells responded to vaccination appeared partly convergent and partly personalized. Focusing on identical twins, the study followed the T cell clones that responded to the vaccine, and did so with precision.

The specimen sequenced was PBMCs. The chain couples TRBV5-6 to TRBJ1-6; the D region possibly corresponds to TRBD1 (6 bases align). The receptor's source is a woman aged 18-29 years in good health. In nucleotide form, the sequence is TGTGCCAGCAGCCTAGGGACAAATCTTCGCTCCTATAATTCACCCCTCCACTTT. Translated, it reads CASSLGTNLRSYNSPLHF.